This T cell receptor (beta chain) was sequenced during a study of blood T cell repertoires in COVID-19. CDR1 is SGHDT and CDR2 is YYEEEE in the germline V gene. V dropped 0 bases and J dropped 3 bases, with 9 bases sitting between them. The CDR3 covers 14 residues. Study processing details: Using reference gene primer amplification, nucleated cell counts were estimated. Profiled with immunoSEQ multiplex PCR; TCRdb holds only in-frame clones, not every one. Clone size and V and J calls were adopted from that table, with D and trimming inferred from the DNA. The sample holds about 300,000 clones, approximately 88% seen once.

This clonotype was sampled from a man aged 18 to 30 with active or convalescent COVID-19. J is TRBJ1-2 and V is TRBV5-6; D is unresolved. The sequenced material came from peripheral blood. The CDR3 is CASSLVAEDYGYTF. The CDR3 coding sequence is TGTGCCAGCAGCTTGGTTGCAGAGGACTATGGCTACACCTTC.